Sequencing of this TCR beta chain was carried out in a study of blood T cell repertoires in COVID-19. Across the whole study: The United States, Italy and Spain were the sources of the acute and convalescent COVID-19 samples.

Germline V gives CDR1 MNHEY, CDR2 SVGEGT. The CDR3 is 12 amino acids. In regard to this clone: At one of its ends the junction is not consistent with the germline gene, which may arise from a read error.

Assay: immunoSEQ multiplex PCR; the TCRdb copy retains only in-frame clones and omits some. The sample lists 85,000 to 90,000 clones, roughly 80% occurring once. The sequencing sample was made of peripheral blood. The chain employs TRBV6-2 or TRBV6-3 and TRBJ1-1, with D possibly being TRBD1 (5 bases). The receptor was derived from a man between 65 and 79 years old with acute or convalescent COVID-19. The CDR3 is CASSYRIGTVKF. The CDR3 DNA reads as TGTGCCAGCAGTTATCGGATAGGGACTGTGAAATTT.